The source of this T cell receptor beta chain is a study of beta chain features in type 1 diabetes. Broader study findings: Among all four CD4+ subsets, Type 1 diabetes patients had TCRB CDR3s that were moderately but significantly shorter. The similarity of naive, central memory and Treg TCRB repertoires appeared greater among patients than among healthy donors.

The CDR3 runs 13 residues. Trimming stripped 4 bases from V and 0 bases from J, with 5 bases between. Looked up from germline, CDR1 is SGHRS and CDR2 is YFSETQ. Reverse transcription of all isolated RNA meant that expressed TCRB transcripts were sequenced. This table comes from immunoSEQ multiplex PCR, and its TCRdb copy is limited to in-frame clones, with some not included. The sample consists of about 160,000 clones, 7.8% of them appearing once. This clone has a count of ten or more. Its cognate antigen is unknown. Other DNA sequences of this sample code for an identical CDR3. Each population that was sorted was more than 98% pure.

The sequencing sample was made of central memory CD4+ T cells from blood. The TCR was taken from a woman aged 40 to 55 with type 1 diabetes. The chain couples TRBV5-1 to TRBJ1-5; no clear D. CDR3: CASSRDSNQPQHF. CDR3 sequence (DNA): TGCGCCAGCAGCCGAGATAGCAATCAGCCCCAGCATTTT.